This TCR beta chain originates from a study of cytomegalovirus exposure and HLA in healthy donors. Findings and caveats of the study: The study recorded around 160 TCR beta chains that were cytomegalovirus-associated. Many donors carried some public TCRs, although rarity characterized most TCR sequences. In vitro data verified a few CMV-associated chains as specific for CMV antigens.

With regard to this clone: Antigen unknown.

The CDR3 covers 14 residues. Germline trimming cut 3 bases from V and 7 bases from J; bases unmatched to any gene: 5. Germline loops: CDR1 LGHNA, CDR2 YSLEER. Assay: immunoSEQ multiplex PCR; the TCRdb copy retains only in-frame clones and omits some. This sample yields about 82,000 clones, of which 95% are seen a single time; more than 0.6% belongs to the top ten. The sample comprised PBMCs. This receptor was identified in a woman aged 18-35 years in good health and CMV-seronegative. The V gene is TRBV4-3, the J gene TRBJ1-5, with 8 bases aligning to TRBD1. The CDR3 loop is CASSQDRVNQPQHF. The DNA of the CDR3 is TGCGCCAGCAGCCAGGACAGGGTCAACCAGCCCCAGCATTTT.